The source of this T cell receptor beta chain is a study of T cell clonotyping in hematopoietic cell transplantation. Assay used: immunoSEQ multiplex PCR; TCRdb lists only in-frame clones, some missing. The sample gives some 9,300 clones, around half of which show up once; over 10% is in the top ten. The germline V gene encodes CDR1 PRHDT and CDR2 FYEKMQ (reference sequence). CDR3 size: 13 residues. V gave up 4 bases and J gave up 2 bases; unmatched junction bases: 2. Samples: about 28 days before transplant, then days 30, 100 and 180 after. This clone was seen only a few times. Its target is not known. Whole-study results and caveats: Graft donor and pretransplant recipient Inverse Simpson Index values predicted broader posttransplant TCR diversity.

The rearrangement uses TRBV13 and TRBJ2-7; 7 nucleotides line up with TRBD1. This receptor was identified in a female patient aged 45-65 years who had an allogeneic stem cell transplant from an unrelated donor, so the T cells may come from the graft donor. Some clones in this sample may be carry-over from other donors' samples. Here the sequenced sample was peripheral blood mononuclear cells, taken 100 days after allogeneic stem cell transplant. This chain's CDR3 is CASSSTGAYEQYF. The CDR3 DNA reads TGTGCCAGCAGCTCAACAGGGGCCTACGAGCAGTACTTC.